This TCR beta chain was documented in a study of early T cells in non-severe SARS-CoV-2 infection. Study background: Sequenced bulk RNA came from whole blood that was unsorted, and chains were unpaired. The study, taken as a whole, reports: VDJdb-based matching was biased toward anti-spike CD8 responses and missed private and CD4 specificities.

Individual cDNA molecules were tagged with unique molecular identifiers. TCRdb used MiXCR to reprocess the 5' RACE reads, holding one entry per CDR3 protein. The table lists 20,000 to 30,000 distinct CDR3 sequences, around 5.4% of them singletons. Trimming took 6 bases from V and 2 from J, leaving 10 bases between them. The CDR3 runs to 13 residues. Germline CDR1 and CDR2: SNHLY and FYNNEI. The table lists this clonotype with many counts. As yet, its antigen is unknown. Specimen: whole blood. The TCR originated in an adult who was a healthcare worker with PCR-confirmed SARS-CoV-2 infection or an uninfected control (not recorded which). J is TRBJ1-2 and V is TRBV2, with D uncertain. CDR3 in DNA: TGTGCCAGCAGGGCCGATCAGAACTATGGCTACACCTTC. This codes for CASRADQNYGYTF.